This T cell receptor (beta chain) was obtained from a study of T cell responses to AZD1222 COVID-19 vaccine. Regarding the study as a whole: In a largely white British group with more females than males, clonal diversity was possibly underestimated.

Here immunoSEQ multiplex PCR was the method, and the copy in TCRdb shows in-frame clones only, minus some. The sample consists of more than 140,000 clones, 70% to 90% of them appearing once. In the case of this clone: The antigen remains undetermined.

CDR1 and CDR2 (germline): MNHNS, SASEGT. The V segment lost 3 bases and the J segment 3 bases; nucleotides outside the gene matches: 9. CDR3 length equals 17 residues. V and J are TRBV6-1 and TRBJ2-7, with 12 bases that match TRBD2. The source was peripheral blood, collected on day 0 of AZD1222 vaccination. The TCR was taken from an adult in good health. CDR3 amino acids: CASSDRVRTSGIYEQYF. DNA for the CDR3: TGTGCCAGCAGTGATCGCGTACGGACTAGCGGGATCTACGAGCAGTACTTC.